The entry below gives a single TCR beta chain sequence along with its context. The data belong to a study of blood T cell repertoires in COVID-19. In the study overall: The analysed material was cDNA or gDNA that came from T cells, B-cell-depleted T cells, or PBMCs.

Original processing methods: Using reference gene primer amplification, nucleated cell counts were estimated. TCRdb's copy holds only in-frame clones and misses some; the assay was immunoSEQ multiplex PCR. The DNA gave D and trimming, while V, J and clone size come from that table. The table shows 210,000 or so clones, with roughly 80% occurring only once. CDR1 is SGDLS, CDR2 YYNGEE, per germline. CDR3 length equals 16 residues. V was cut by 3 bases and J by 4 bases, with 19 bases left in between. Cohort placement rested on clinical history that participants reported themselves. Before they entered the study, exposed participants had met a COVID-19 case within 2 weeks.

J is TRBJ1-1 and V is TRBV9, with D possibly TRBD1 on 6 matching bases. This receptor was obtained from a woman aged 50 to 60 who had been exposed to COVID-19. Sample: PBMCs or T cells enriched from blood (not recorded which). The CDR3 is CASSALLTGFGTEAFF. CDR3 DNA sequence: TGTGCCAGCAGCGCACTCTTGACAGGATTTGGCACTGAAGCTTTCTTT.